This T cell receptor beta chain was profiled in a study of blood T cells in healthy people across ages. The germline V gene encodes CDR1 SGHDN and CDR2 FVKESK. The CDR3 loop spans 15 amino acids. V shed 1 base and J shed 7 bases, with 14 bases lying between them. For this clonotype: What it recognizes is unknown.

Notes on the study in general: Naive and antigen-experienced cells were not separated, limiting conclusive comparison. With donor CMV status unknown, expanded clonotype changes were possibly confounded. Considered underestimates were the diversity estimates obtained from one million T cells.

The second PCR ran about 7 to 12 cycles with a sample-barcoded 5' primer and J-beta primers. Each TCR beta cDNA got a 12-nucleotide random molecular identifier. In TCRdb, the 5' RACE reads were re-called with MiXCR into one record per CDR3 protein. The data show hundreds of thousands of distinct CDR3 sequences, roughly 60% seen once. Sequencing was performed on blood. The chain combines TRBV14 with TRBJ2-1; D is uncertain. This TCR came from a man aged 25 to 45 in good health. CDR3 residues: CASSQGGSYENEQFF. The CDR3 nucleotides are TGTGCCAGCAGCCAAGGCGGCTCCTACGAGAATGAGCAGTTCTTC.